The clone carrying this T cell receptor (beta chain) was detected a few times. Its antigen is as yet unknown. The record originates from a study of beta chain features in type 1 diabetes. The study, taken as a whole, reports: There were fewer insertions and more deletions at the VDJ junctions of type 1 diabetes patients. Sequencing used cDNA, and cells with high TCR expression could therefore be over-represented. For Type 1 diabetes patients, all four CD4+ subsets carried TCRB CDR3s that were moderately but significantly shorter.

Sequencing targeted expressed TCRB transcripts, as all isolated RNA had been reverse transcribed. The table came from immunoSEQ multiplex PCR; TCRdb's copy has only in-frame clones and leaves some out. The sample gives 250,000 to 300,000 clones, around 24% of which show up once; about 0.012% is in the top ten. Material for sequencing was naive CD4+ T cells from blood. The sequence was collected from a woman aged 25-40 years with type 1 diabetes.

This CDR3 reads CSVGYLTSGRDEQYF. The CDR3 DNA follows: TGCAGCGTTGGGTACCTGACTAGCGGGAGAGACGAGCAGTACTTC. J is TRBJ2-7 and V is TRBV29-1; the match to TRBD2 covers 12 bases. Unmatched junction bases numbered 9, after V lost 4 bases and J lost 5 bases. The CDR3 extends over 15 amino acids. The germline gives CDR1 SQVTM, CDR2 ANQGSEA.